This T cell receptor (beta chain) comes out of a study of T-cell reconstitution after alpha-beta-depleted transplantation in children (dated by TCRdb to about 2016). For the wider study: T-cell immune reconstitution after TCRalphabeta/CD19-depleted allogeneic hematopoietic cell transplantation in children was quantitatively tracked in the study by means of TCR repertoire profiling. Findings and caveats that apply to the study as a whole: The apparently early recovery of alphabetaT-cell counts about two months after transplant reportedly depended on only several hundred rapidly expanded clones that came from non-depleted graft cells. In some patients, the high TCRbeta diversity seen at day 60 was put down to recipient T cells and intrathymic progenitors that had survived conditioning. Hyperexpanded clone frequencies declined over subsequent months; after one year, T-cell counts and TCRbeta diversity were mostly attributed to newly produced T cells.

The library was prepared using PCR. Instrument on record: Illumina HiSeq 2500. TCR library preparation used molecular barcoding, with unique molecular identifiers applied to normalize quantification of the TCRbeta repertoire. The public reads were quality trimmed at Q25 with fastp and then assembled into clones with MiXCR by TCRdb, keeping productive beta chains. Each record represents a unique CDR3 protein, reported with the most common genes and DNA among its rows. In all, the sample holds 330,000 or so distinct CDR3 sequences, and 10% of those were seen once. The top ten clones comprise just under 7.5% of the sample. The germline V gene yields MGHRA for CDR1 and YSYEKL for CDR2. The germline ends are 9 bases apart after V is trimmed by 9 bases and J by 0 bases. From the cysteine up to the phenylalanine, the CDR3 has a length of 14 residues. This entry keeps only the CDR3 DNA: 42 bases, framed from base 1.

The sample's treatment or condition, from its label and the paper: allogeneic hematopoietic cell transplantation with graft depleted of TCRalphabeta T cells and CD19 B cells. The transplant recipients were children given TCRalphabeta/CD19-depleted allogeneic hematopoietic cell grafts. In its sample, this clonotype was seen many times. The antigen it recognizes is unknown. No base qualities exist here, and no much larger clone lies one base off it. Recombination connected TRBV4-1 to TRBJ2-6; the D gene cannot be named for sure. The receptor was isolated from a boy under two years old with acute myeloid leukemia, due to receive a stem cell transplant. The material was PBMCs, obtained before TCRalphabeta/CD19-depleted stem cell transplant. CDR3 loop: CASNEDSGANVLTF. The DNA sequence is as follows: TGCGCCAGTAACGAGGACTCTGGGGCCAACGTCCTGACTTTC.